This T cell receptor (beta chain) was recorded in a study of kidney transplant recipient with SARS-CoV-2 infection. Via MiXCR, TCRdb re-called the reads, giving one row per CDR3 protein. This table has fewer than 250,000 distinct CDR3 sequences, around 28% appearing once. Ten or more counts support this clonotype. This sequence originates from a young adult male patient who had COVID-19 and was a kidney transplant recipient. Some T cells may have come from the graft donor. The material was a blood sample, obtained at baseline and on approximately day 120 from a kidney transplant recipient.

The CDR3 region has the DNA TGTGCCAGCAGTAGGTATTGGCCTTACGGAAAGACCTATGGCTACACCTTC. It translates to CASSRYWPYGKTYGYTF. V and J are TRBV6-9 and TRBJ1-2, with no clear D. The germline CDR1 and CDR2 sequences are MNHGY and SVAAGI. Trimming left V 5 bases short and J 4 bases short, with 23 bases between. The CDR3 has 17 residues.